What follows is one T cell receptor beta chain and its context. Its antigen is not identified. During the collection period, no donor immune events like infections were recorded. The data belong to a study of identifying expanded T cells in peripheral blood. Findings of the study overall: Across healthy donors, higher total template counts meant significantly greater two-week count variance. Differentially abundant clones: 1 to 1.5 between replicates, around 17 at about 13 days, approximately 19 at four.

This CDR3 has 14 amino acids. Germline loops: CDR1 MDHEN, CDR2 SYDVKM. V lost 6 bases and J lost 4, with 16 bases in between. Clones were sequenced by immunoSEQ multiplex PCR, and TCRdb holds only the in-frame ones, with some missing. The sample lists fewer than 85,000 clones; around nine tenths were seen once. This receptor was obtained from a person aged 18 to 69 in good health. Sequenced material: blood. The gene calls are TRBV28 and TRBJ2-7; TRBD2 might be the D (6 bases). The CDR3 spells CASRGGGTSYEQYF. In DNA, the CDR3 is TGTGCCAGCAGGGGAGGAGGGACTTCTTACGAGCAGTACTTC.